A selection of T cell receptor beta chains follows, all from one sample in a study of control samples from healthy donors and cancer patients. Only in-frame clones appear in the TCRdb table, and some are missing; sequencing was by immunoSEQ multiplex PCR. The sample has about 140,000 clones, around nine tenths seen once. What was sequenced was blood. The origin of the receptors is a man under 40 in good health. CDR3s include the opening cysteine and the closing phenylalanine or tryptophan. The D gene is left open where the match is weak. For some rows the clone size is stated as once, few or many, or as a class when expanded; others skip it.

TRBV28	-	TRBJ2-3	once	CASSAGTDTQYF	TGTGCCAGCAGTGCAGGAACAGATACGCAGTATTTT
TRBV4-2	TRBD1	TRBJ2-7	-	CASSQDRQGVSYEQYF	TGTGCCAGCAGCCAGGATCGACAGGGGGTCTCCTACGAGCAGTACTTC
TRBV18	TRBD2	TRBJ2-6	-	CASSPGGGINVLTF	TGTGCCAGCTCACCGGGCGGGGGTATCAACGTCCTGACTTTC
TRBV19	-	TRBJ1-1	-	CASSLLMNTEAFF	TGTGCCAGTAGTCTGCTAATGAACACTGAAGCTTTCTTT
TRBV28	-	TRBJ2-7	-	CASSPGQLYEQYF	TGTGCCAGCAGTCCCGGACAGTTATACGAGCAGTACTTC
TRBV15	-	TRBJ1-5	-	CATSREIGINQPQHF	TGTGCCACCAGCAGAGAAATCGGGATCAATCAGCCCCAGCATTTT
TRBV27	TRBD2	TRBJ2-3	once	CASSWGLAGTDTQYF	TGTGCCAGCAGTTGGGGACTAGCGGGGACAGATACGCAGTATTTT
TRBV29-1	-	TRBJ1-1	-	CSVDRRLNTEAFF	TGCAGCGTCGACAGGAGATTGAACACTGAAGCTTTCTTT
TRBV4-1	-	TRBJ1-2	-	CASSQGEYGYTF	TGCGCCAGCAGCCAAGGGGAATATGGCTACACCTTC
TRBV7-2	TRBD2	TRBJ2-1	once	CASSLGLAGAVEQFF	TGTGCCAGCAGCTTAGGACTAGCGGGAGCCGTTGAGCAGTTCTTC
TRBV30	-	TRBJ1-2	-	CAWRVIYQGRVYRYTF	TGTGCCTGGAGGGTTATATATCAGGGGAGGGTATATCGCTACACCTTC
TRBV27	TRBD2	TRBJ2-7	-	CASSFASGRATYEQYF	TGTGCCAGCAGTTTTGCAAGCGGGAGGGCCACCTACGAGCAGTACTTC
TRBV14	-	TRBJ2-2	-	CASSPGSGTGELFF	TGTGCCAGCAGCCCGGGGTCAGGCACCGGGGAGCTGTTTTTT
TRBV4-2	-	TRBJ1-2	-	CASSLTGGSYGYTF	TGTGCCAGCAGCCTAACAGGAGGCAGCTATGGCTACACCTTC
TRBV20-1	-	TRBJ2-1	-	CSASVPQYYEQFF	TGCAGTGCTAGTGTCCCGCAATACTATGAGCAGTTCTTC
TRBV5-6	-	TRBJ1-1	-	CASSQLDRLETEAFF	TGTGCCAGCAGCCAACTTGATCGGTTGGAAACTGAAGCTTTCTTT
TRBV14	-	TRBJ2-2	-	CASSQGGSYTGELFF	TGTGCCAGCAGCCAAGGCGGGTCCTACACCGGGGAGCTGTTTTTT
TRBV5-1	-	TRBJ2-5	once	CASSLDRATQETQYF	TGCGCCAGCAGCTTGGATCGGGCGACCCAAGAGACCCAGTACTTC
TRBV3-1/TRBV3-2	-	TRBJ1-5	-	CASSQGRRVSNQPQHF	TGTGCCAGCAGCCAAGGCCGGCGGGTAAGCAATCAGCCCCAGCATTTT
TRBV27	-	TRBJ2-2	once	CASSVLRGDITGELFF	TGTGCCAGCAGTGTATTAAGGGGAGACATCACCGGGGAGCTGTTTTTT
TRBV11-2	TRBD2	TRBJ2-7	-	CASSPGGGPYEQYF	TGTGCCAGCAGCCCCGGGGGGGGCCCCTACGAGCAGTACTTC
TRBV18	TRBD2	TRBJ2-7	-	CASSPGGDPTYEQYF	TGTGCCAGCTCACCAGGGGGGGACCCCACCTACGAGCAGTACTTC